This T cell receptor beta chain was recorded in a study of T cell changes during pregnancy in multiple sclerosis. This CDR3 is 15 amino acids long. Germline V gene lookup returns CDR1 MNHNY and CDR2 SVGAGI (reference sequence). Losses at the gene ends were 4 bases for V and 5 bases for J; bases not matched to a gene: 8. TCRdb keeps only in-frame clones here, not all; method: immunoSEQ multiplex PCR. This sample has around 69,000 clones, with around 90% found just once. The sequencing used peripheral blood, collected in the second trimester of pregnancy. The source is a female donor in good health, enrolled as a control in a pregnancy study. This sequence joins TRBV6-6 and TRBJ2-5; 9 positions match TRBD2. The CDR3 spells CASSSPAGGGETQYF. The CDR3 nucleotides read TGTGCCAGCAGTTCCCCAGCGGGGGGCGGGGAGACCCAGTACTTC.